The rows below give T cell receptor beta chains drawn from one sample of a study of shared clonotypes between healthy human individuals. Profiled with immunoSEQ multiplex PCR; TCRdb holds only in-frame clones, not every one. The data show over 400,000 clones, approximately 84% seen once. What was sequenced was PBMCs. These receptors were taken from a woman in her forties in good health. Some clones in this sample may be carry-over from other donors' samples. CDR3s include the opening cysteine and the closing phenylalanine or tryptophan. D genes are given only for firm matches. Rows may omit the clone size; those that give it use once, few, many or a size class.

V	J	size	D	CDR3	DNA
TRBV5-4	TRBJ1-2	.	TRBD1	CASSLVGGQYGYTF	TGTGCCAGCAGCTTGGTGGGGGGACAGTATGGCTACACCTTC
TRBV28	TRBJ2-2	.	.	CASSLIQENTGELFF	TGTGCCAGCAGTTTAATACAGGAGAACACCGGGGAGCTGTTTTTT
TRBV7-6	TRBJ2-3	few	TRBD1	CASSSWDSPDTQYF	TGTGCCAGCAGCTCCTGGGACAGCCCAGATACGCAGTATTTT
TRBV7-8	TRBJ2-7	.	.	CASSRGRTYEQYF	TGTGCCAGCAGCCGGGGACGAACCTACGAGCAGTACTTC
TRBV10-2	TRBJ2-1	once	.	CASSRVGSGNNEQFF	TGCGCCAGCAGCCGCGTAGGTAGCGGAAACAATGAGCAGTTCTTC
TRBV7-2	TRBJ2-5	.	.	CASSLGAETQYF	TGTGCCAGCAGCTTAGGAGCCGAGACCCAGTACTTC
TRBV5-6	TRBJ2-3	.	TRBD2	CASSLAGEPDTQYF	TGTGCCAGCAGCCTAGCGGGAGAACCAGATACGCAGTATTTT
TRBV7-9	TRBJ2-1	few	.	CASSLGSGPSNEQFF	TGTGCCAGCAGCTTAGGTTCAGGTCCATCGAATGAGCAGTTCTTC
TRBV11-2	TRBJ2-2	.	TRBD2	CASSPFRRAGGPNTGELFF	TGTGCCAGCAGCCCTTTTCGGAGGGCGGGAGGGCCGAACACCGGGGAGCTGTTTTTT
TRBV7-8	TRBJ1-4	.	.	CASSLVGGALGKLFF	TGTGCCAGCAGCTTAGTTGGGGGGGCGCTTGGAAAACTGTTTTTT
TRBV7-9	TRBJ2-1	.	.	CASSVQGGEQFF	TGTGCCAGCAGCGTTCAGGGGGGTGAGCAGTTCTTC
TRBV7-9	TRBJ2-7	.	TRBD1	CASSGRDRGYEQYF	TGTGCCAGCAGCGGCCGGGACAGGGGCTACGAGCAGTACTTC
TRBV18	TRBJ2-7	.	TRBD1	CASSPRGYGQGSNYEQYF	TGTGCCAGCTCACCACGGGGATATGGACAGGGGAGCAACTACGAGCAGTACTTC
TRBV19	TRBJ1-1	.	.	CASSLDIGNPEAFF	TGTGCCAGTAGTCTGGATATCGGGAACCCTGAAGCTTTCTTT
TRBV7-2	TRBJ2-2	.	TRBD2	CASSLLAGAIGELFF	TGTGCCAGCAGCTTACTAGCGGGAGCGATCGGGGAGCTGTTTTTT
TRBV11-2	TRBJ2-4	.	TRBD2	CASSPSGSSQNIQYF	TGTGCCAGCAGCCCGAGCGGGAGCAGCCAAAACATTCAGTACTTC
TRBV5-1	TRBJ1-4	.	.	CASSLRTAATNEKLFF	TGCGCCAGCAGCTTGAGGACAGCAGCAACTAATGAAAAACTGTTCTTC
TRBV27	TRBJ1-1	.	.	CASSLRSGPNTEAFF	TGTGCCAGCAGTTTAAGGTCAGGGCCGAACACTGAAGCTTTCTTT
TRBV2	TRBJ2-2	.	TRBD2	CASSENWGASGRNTGELFF	TGTGCCAGCAGTGAAAATTGGGGTGCTAGCGGGAGAAACACCGGGGAGCTGTTTTTT
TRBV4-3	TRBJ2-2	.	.	CASSQDLSRNTGELFF	TGCGCCAGCAGCCAAGATCTGTCCAGGAACACCGGGGAGCTGTTTTTT
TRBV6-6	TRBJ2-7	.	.	CASSTSYEQYF	TGTGCCAGCAGTACCTCCTACGAGCAGTACTTC
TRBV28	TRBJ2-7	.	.	CASTYGSAEPYEQYF	TGTGCCAGCACCTATGGTTCGGCGGAACCCTACGAGCAGTACTTC
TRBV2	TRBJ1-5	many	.	CASSDGGDGQPQHF	TGTGCCAGCAGTGATGGCGGGGACGGTCAGCCCCAGCATTTT
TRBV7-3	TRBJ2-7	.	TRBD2	CASSPGLALAYEQYF	TGTGCCAGCAGTCCCGGACTAGCTCTCGCCTACGAGCAGTACTTC
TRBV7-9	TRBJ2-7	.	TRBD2	CASSPSLGGRNAYEQYF	TGTGCCAGCAGCCCTTCACTTGGCGGGAGGAACGCCTACGAGCAGTACTTC
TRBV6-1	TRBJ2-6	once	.	CASSVGNSGANVLTF	TGTGCCAGCAGTGTCGGGAACTCTGGGGCCAACGTCCTGACTTTC
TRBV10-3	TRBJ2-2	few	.	CAIGRGTGELFF	TGTGCCATCGGGCGGGGCACCGGGGAGCTGTTTTTT
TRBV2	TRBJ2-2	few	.	CASSGVHTGELFF	TGTGCCAGCAGTGGAGTGCACACCGGGGAGCTGTTTTTT
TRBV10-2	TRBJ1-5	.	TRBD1	CASRTGNSNQPQHF	TGCGCCAGCAGGACAGGGAATAGCAATCAGCCCCAGCATTTT